These T cell receptor beta chains were read from a single sample in a study of blood T cell repertoires in COVID-19. Assay used: immunoSEQ multiplex PCR; TCRdb lists only in-frame clones, some missing. The repertoire holds 170,000 or so clones, with about 90% as singletons. The source material was PBMCs or T cells enriched from blood (not recorded which). These receptor sequences come from a woman in her fifties or sixties who had recovered from COVID-19. The CDR3 runs from the conserved cysteine through the conserved F or W. The D gene is left open where the match is weak. Clone size, where shown, is once, few, many, or a class for clones that have expanded.

V gene,clone size,D gene,J gene,CDR3 protein,CDR3 DNA
TRBV15,once,-,TRBJ2-1,CATSRDPAYNEQFF,TGTGCCACCAGCAGAGATCCAGCCTACAATGAGCAGTTCTTC
TRBV7-2,-,-,TRBJ1-5,CASSLVGGTRQPQHF,TGTGCCAGCAGCTTAGTAGGAGGGACGAGGCAGCCCCAGCATTTT
TRBV5-5,-,TRBD1,TRBJ2-7,CASSLLTGSINEQYF,TGTGCCAGCAGCTTACTGACAGGGAGTATCAACGAGCAGTACTTC
TRBV7-6,-,TRBD1,TRBJ2-7,CASSVRPSGTEIYEQYF,TGTGCCAGCAGCGTTCGTCCTTCGGGGACAGAAATCTACGAGCAGTACTTC
TRBV19,-,TRBD1,TRBJ1-2,CASSIEDRASGYTF,TGTGCCAGTAGTATAGAGGACAGGGCTTCTGGCTACACCTTC
TRBV20-1,-,-,TRBJ1-4,CSASSARLNEKLFF,TGCAGTGCTAGTTCCGCGAGATTGAATGAAAAACTGTTTTTT
TRBV7-2,-,-,TRBJ1-1,CASSFARYTEAFF,TGTGCCAGCAGCTTTGCCAGATACACTGAAGCTTTCTTT
TRBV6-5,-,-,TRBJ1-1,CASSTGQQTEAFF,TGTGCCAGCAGTACCGGACAGCAGACTGAAGCTTTCTTT
TRBV25-1,-,TRBD2,TRBJ2-2,CASRWEGTGELFF,TGTGCCAGCAGGTGGGAGGGCACCGGGGAGCTGTTTTTT
TRBV7-8,-,TRBD2,TRBJ2-2,CASSLGGRELLGELFF,TGTGCCAGCAGCTTGGGCGGGCGGGAGTTACTGGGGGAGCTGTTTTTT
TRBV7-9,-,-,TRBJ1-5,CASSPVGQPNQPQHF,TGTGCCAGCAGCCCAGTGGGCCAGCCGAATCAGCCCCAGCATTTT
TRBV9,-,-,TRBJ1-2,CASSVVRSSEDYGYTF,TGTGCCAGCAGCGTAGTAAGGTCCTCGGAGGACTATGGCTACACCTTC
TRBV3-1/TRBV3-2,once,-,TRBJ1-2,CASSPLGGGYTF,TGTGCCAGCAGCCCCCTCGGGGGTGGCTACACCTTC
TRBV6-1,-,TRBD1,TRBJ1-6,CASSESGQGDLNNSPLHF,TGTGCCAGCAGTGAATCGGGACAGGGGGATCTCAATAATTCACCCCTCCACTTT
TRBV3-1/TRBV3-2,-,TRBD2,TRBJ2-2,CASSQVPSGTGELFF,TGTGCCAGCAGCCAAGTACCTAGCGGGACCGGGGAGCTGTTTTTT
TRBV25-1,-,-,TRBJ2-3,CASSNSDTQYF,TGTGCCAGCAGCAACTCAGATACGCAGTATTTT
TRBV18,-,TRBD1,TRBJ1-6,CASSPGQVGNSPLHF,TGTGCCAGCTCACCGGGACAGGTCGGGAATTCACCCCTCCACTTT